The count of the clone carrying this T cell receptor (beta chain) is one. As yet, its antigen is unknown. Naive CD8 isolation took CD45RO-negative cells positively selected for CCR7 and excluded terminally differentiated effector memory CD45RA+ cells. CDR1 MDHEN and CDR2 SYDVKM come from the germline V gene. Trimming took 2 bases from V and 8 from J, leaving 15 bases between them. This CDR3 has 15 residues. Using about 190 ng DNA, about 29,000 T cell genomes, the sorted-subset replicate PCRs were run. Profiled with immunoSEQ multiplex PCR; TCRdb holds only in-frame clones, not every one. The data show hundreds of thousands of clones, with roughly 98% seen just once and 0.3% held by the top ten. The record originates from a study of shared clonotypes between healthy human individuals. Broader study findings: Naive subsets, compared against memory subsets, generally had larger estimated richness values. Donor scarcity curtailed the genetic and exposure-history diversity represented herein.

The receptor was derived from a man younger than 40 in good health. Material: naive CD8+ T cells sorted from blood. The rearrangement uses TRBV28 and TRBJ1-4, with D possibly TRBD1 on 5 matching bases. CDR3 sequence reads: CASSLVKGLGEKLFF. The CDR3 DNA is TGTGCCAGCAGTTTAGTCAAGGGGTTAGGGGAAAAACTGTTTTTT.